Each of the 11 T cell receptor beta chains below was sequenced from the same sample in a study of cytomegalovirus exposure and HLA in healthy donors (dated 2017 in TCRdb). Library method: the immunoSEQ multiplex PCR assay. The clones in this table, taken by TCRdb from immuneACCESS, are in-frame only. Not every clone is retained; where verified, under half of the shortfall comes from an unresolved V gene, and the cause of the rest is unknown. This sample gives some 90,000 clones in total; about 90% of them show up just once. Under 6.5% of the sample belongs to the ten largest clones. The sequenced sample was PBMCs. The receptor set was obtained from a man between 18 and 35 years old in good health and CMV-seropositive.

This clone was seen once. The chain has TRBV5-5 and TRBJ2-7, with D possibly being TRBD2 (6 bases). The CDR3 covers 16 residues. CDR1 SGHKS and CDR2 YYEKEE come from the germline V gene (reference sequence). Trimming cost V 1 base and J 0 bases, with 14 bases left between them. Here the CDR3 DNA reads TGTGCCAGCAGCTTGTGGGGACTTAGCTACTCCTACGAGCAGTACTTC. As protein: CASSLWGLSYSYEQYF.

This clone showed up just a few times. The chain is built from TRBV5-1 and TRBJ2-5; no clear D. The CDR3 spans 13 residues. Germline CDR1 and CDR2: SGHRS and YFSETQ. With 8 bases removed from V and 1 base from J, the gap between germline ends came to 12 bases. CDR3 sequence: CASSTNSQETQYF. In DNA form, the CDR3 reads TGCGCCAGTTCTACCAACTCCCAAGAGACCCAGTACTTC.

The chain joins TRBV28 to TRBJ2-6; 8 nucleotides agree with TRBD1. This CDR3 has 17 residues. Trimming took 6 bases from V and 0 from J; bases not matched to a gene: 7. Germline V gene lookup returns CDR1 MDHEN and CDR2 SYDVKM. The CDR3 is CASRPRQGSSGANVLTF. CDR3 nucleotide sequence: TGTGCCAGCAGACCAAGACAGGGGAGCTCTGGGGCCAACGTCCTGACTTTC.

This clone occurred a few times. The J gene is TRBJ2-7, the V gene TRBV6-5, with TRBD2 matching 7 bases. Germline-derived CDR1 and CDR2 are MNHEY and SVGAGI. The CDR3 runs 14 residues. Trimming removed 5 bases from V and 5 bases from J; junction bases left unmatched: 9. The CDR3 DNA is TGTGCCAGCAGTAGAACGTCAACTAGCGACGAGCAGTACTTC. Protein sequence: CASSRTSTSDEQYF.

This rearrangement joins TRBV27 to TRBJ2-1; possibly TRBD2 for D (5 bases). This CDR3 comprises 14 residues. V lost 4 bases to trimming and J lost 10 bases, with 17 bases between them. Germline lookup yields CDR1 MNHEY and CDR2 SMNVEV (reference sequence). The CDR3 DNA sequence: TGTGCCAGCAGTTCAGGACTGTATTTCAGGGAGCAGTTCTTC. Protein sequence: CASSSGLYFREQFF.

The CDR3 sequence is CASSRESRTSGQETQYF. The CDR3 DNA is TGTGCCAGCAGCCGAGAGAGCCGGACTAGCGGCCAAGAGACCCAGTACTTC. V gene TRBV9 combines with J gene TRBJ2-5; 10 bases fit TRBD2. V shed 4 bases and J 1 base; nucleotides not matched to a gene: 10. CDR1 is SGDLS and CDR2 is YYNGEE in the germline V gene. This CDR3 spans 17 amino acids.

The J gene is TRBJ2-1, the V gene TRBV4-1; 14 nucleotides match TRBD2. V lost 6 bases and J lost 5; bases outside the gene matches: 6. The CDR3 contains 16 residues. Germline loops: CDR1 MGHRA, CDR2 YSYEKL. CDR3 in DNA: TGCGCCAGCAGTCGACTAGCGGGAGGGGGCCACAATGAGCAGTTCTTC. Protein sequence: CASSRLAGGGHNEQFF.

The chain's CDR3 is CASSATGGWETQYF. The CDR3 DNA reads as TGTGCCAGCAGCGCAACCGGGGGTTGGGAGACCCAGTACTTC. J is TRBJ2-5 and V is TRBV13, with D possibly matching TRBD2 (6 bases). V was trimmed by 5 bases and J by 5 bases, leaving 15 bases between them. This CDR3 has 14 residues. Germline V CDR1 and CDR2: PRHDT, FYEKMQ (reference sequence).

This clone was found once. This chain uses TRBV10-2 with TRBJ1-2, with a weak D call TRBD1 (5 bases). The CDR3 sequence is 16 residues long. The ends were cut back, 0 bases at V and 3 bases at J, with 14 bases in the middle. CDR1 and CDR2 (germline): WSHSY, SAAADI. CDR3 DNA: TGCGCCAGCAGTGAGTCGAGACAGAAAACCGACTATGGCTACACCTTC. Amino acids: CASSESRQKTDYGYTF.

The V call is TRBV7-6, the J call TRBJ2-2, with 7 bases identical to TRBD1. The CDR3 contains 13 residues. The germline V gene encodes CDR1 SGHVS and CDR2 FNYEAQ. V lost 6 bases and J lost 6; bases outside the gene matches: 4. The CDR3 spells CASRGQGAGELFF. The CDR3 bases are TGTGCCAGCAGGGGGCAGGGGGCCGGGGAGCTGTTTTTT.

The chain links TRBV10-3 to TRBJ2-7; 8 bases align to TRBD1. The CDR3 is made up of 13 amino acids. Germline V CDR1 and CDR2: ENHRY, SYGVKD. Trimming removed 7 bases from V and 5 bases from J; junction bases left unmatched: 7. CDR3 nucleotides: TGTGCCATCACCGGGGACAGGTTCAACGAGCAGTACTTC. The encoded protein is CAITGDRFNEQYF.